This entry is about one T cell receptor beta chain. As originally analysed: By means of reference gene primer amplification, nucleated cell counts were estimated. Sequenced by immunoSEQ multiplex PCR; TCRdb stores in-frame clones only, minus some. That table supplies the V and J calls and clone size; D and trimming were determined from the DNA. The sample carries 150,000 to 200,000 clones, under 90% recorded once. The germline CDR1 and CDR2 sequences are MDHEN and SYDVKM. There are 16 residues in the CDR3. The V and J ends lost 4 bases and 3 bases, in that order; junction bases with no gene match: 8. Patients of the Seattle cohort, enrolled during active infection, were followed longitudinally. The data are from a study of blood T cell repertoires in COVID-19.

Specimen: peripheral blood. The rearrangement links TRBV28 to TRBJ2-7; 11 bases are a match to TRBD2. This receptor was obtained from a woman aged 70-85 years with COVID-19, enrolled during active disease. The CDR3 nucleotides are TGTGCCAGCAGTTCACCAAGGACTAGCGGGCTCTACGAGCAGTACGTC. Amino acid sequence: CASSSPRTSGLYEQYV.